This T cell receptor (beta chain) was sequenced in a study of human thymus T cells. The study's findings and limits: Repertoires from thymus and blood appeared to show biased V and J gene usage.

An approximately 0.5-1 mL peripheral blood aliquot was taken intraoperatively from four of eight donors. Repertoires were generated with immunoSEQ multiplex PCR, while TCRdb's copy carries only in-frame clones and drops some. The sample has 40,000 to 45,000 clones; nearly 95% are singletons. This clone was recorded once. Its antigen is as yet unknown. CDR3 length: 15 residues. Trimming removed 2 bases at V and 3 bases at J, with 11 bases between. In germline, CDR1 is SGHDT, CDR2 YYEEEE. The chain combines TRBV5-6 with TRBJ2-2; maybe TRBD2 (5 bases). Sequencing was done on a sample of blood. The origin of this receptor is a boy younger than two with a congenital heart defect but otherwise immunologically healthy. CDR3 residues: CASSFGPGYTGELFF. The CDR3 nucleotides are TGTGCCAGCAGCTTTGGGCCGGGATACACCGGGGAGCTGTTTTTT.